Listed here are 2 T cell receptor beta chains from one sample, sequenced in a study of shared clonotypes between healthy human individuals (dated by TCRdb to about 2020). The library relied on the immunoSEQ multiplex PCR assay. Here the immuneACCESS table is served through TCRdb, limited to in-frame sequences with V and J called. Missing clones are a known gap in these copies; in checked studies unresolved V genes cover under half, and the rest lacks a known reason. Present in this sample are hundreds of thousands of clones, around 67% of which were seen just once. The leading ten clones occupy 1.7% of the sample. Sequenced: memory CD4+ T cells sorted from blood. The cell subset or site label, read with the paper, signifies: CD45RA-negative fraction. These receptors all stem from a woman aged 30 to 39 in good health.

This chain connects TRBV28 to TRBJ1-5; 7 bases align to TRBD1. Germline V gene lookup returns CDR1 MDHEN and CDR2 SYDVKM. With 2 bases clipped from V and 5 bases from J, the junction kept 3 bases outside the gene matches. The CDR3 is 14 amino acids. CDR3 bases: TGTGCCAGCAGTTTACCTACAGGGGATCAGCCCCAGCATTTT. Translation: CASSLPTGDQPQHF.

The CDR3 nucleotides read TGTGCCAGCAGCACAAGGTACAATGAGCAGTTCTTC. It is translated as CASSTRYNEQFF. The V call is TRBV6-6, the J call TRBJ2-1; D is ambiguous. Trimming took 6 bases from V and 4 from J, leaving 7 bases between them. The CDR3 loop spans 12 amino acids. The germline gives CDR1 MNHNY, CDR2 SVGAGI (reference sequence).